Sequencing of this T cell receptor (beta chain) was carried out in a study of somatic mutations in cytotoxic T cells in rheumatoid arthritis. Study-level information: Flow-sorting brought some V beta antibody-stained T-cell populations to nearly 100% purity, V beta1+ cells sequenced for TCRB among them.

Comments on this clone: No antigen is known for it.

Trimming stripped 2 bases from V and 0 bases from J, with 9 bases between. The germline V gene has CDR1 SEHNR and CDR2 FQNEAQ (reference sequence). This CDR3 has 15 amino acids. Study-level findings and limits: Researchers did not know the antigen targets of the expanded CD8+ clones.

Here immunoSEQ multiplex PCR was the method, and the copy in TCRdb shows in-frame clones only, minus some. The profile covers roughly 16,000 clones, with 60% to 80% appearing a single time and 12% taken by the ten largest. The gene calls are TRBV7-9 and TRBJ2-3; D call uncertain. This TCR was sampled from an adult with rheumatoid arthritis. Sequenced: CD8+ T cells sorted from blood. The CDR3 is CASSLRTSSTDTQYF. CDR3 DNA: TGTGCCAGCAGCTTACGCACCTCTAGCACAGATACGCAGTATTTT.